These 28 T cell receptor beta chains came from one sample sequenced in a study of shared clonotypes between healthy human individuals. Libraries were prepared by immunoSEQ multiplex PCR; TCRdb keeps only in-frame clonotypes and omits some of them. The data show roughly 2.4 million clones, with approximately 96% seen just once and roughly 0.13% held by the top ten. Sample: naive CD4+ T cells sorted from blood. Subset specified: CD45RA+ positively selected. These receptors were obtained from a man aged 18-30 years in good health.

The chain links TRBV15 to TRBJ2-7, with 9 bases aligning to TRBD1. This CDR3 has 18 amino acids. CDR1 is LNHNV, CDR2 YYDKDF, per germline (reference sequence). V was pared by 0 bases and J by 2 bases, with 11 bases of the junction left unmatched. The CDR3 region is CATSRDPLRTGAPYEQYF. CDR3 in DNA: TGTGCCACCAGCAGAGATCCCTTAAGGACAGGGGCCCCCTACGAGCAGTACTTC.

The table lists this clone with a count of one. The sample contains more than one DNA sequence encoding this CDR3. This chain uses TRBV20-1 with TRBJ1-2; D gene uncertain. The CDR3 runs 11 residues. Between the trimmed V and J ends, which lost 6 bases and 3 bases, there was a span of 8 bases. From germline, CDR1 is DFQATT and CDR2 SNEGSKA (reference sequence). The CDR3 loop reads CSATTDYGYTF. The CDR3 DNA is TGCAGTGCCACAACAGACTATGGCTACACCTTC.

The gene calls are TRBV6-1 and TRBJ2-7; D possibly uses TRBD1 or TRBD2 (7 bases each). This CDR3 is 14 amino acids long. The germline V gene has CDR1 MNHNS and CDR2 SASEGT. The V end was cut by 7 bases, the J end by 4 bases, with 17 bases between. Here the CDR3 reads CASTPGGVKYEQYF. The CDR3 coding sequence is TGTGCCAGCACCCCAGGGGGGGTTAAGTACGAGCAGTACTTC.

V and J are TRBV28 and TRBJ1-2; D not resolved. V was shortened by 8 bases and J by 4 bases, with 11 bases between the two germline ends. This CDR3 comprises 12 residues. Germline V lookup: CDR1 MDHEN, CDR2 SYDVKM. CDR3 sequence reads: CASLDLTYGYTF. In DNA, the CDR3 is TGTGCCAGCCTGGACTTAACCTATGGCTACACCTTC.

Concerning this clone itself: The same CDR3 also results from other DNA sequences found in this sample. The V call is TRBV5-1, the J call TRBJ2-3, with D unclear. V was pared by 3 bases and J by 3 bases, with 8 bases between. Germline CDR1 and CDR2: SGHRS and YFSETQ. This CDR3 has 13 residues. CDR3 nucleotide sequence: TGCGCCAGCAGCTCCCTGGGTACAGATACGCAGTATTTT. Its translation is CASSSLGTDTQYF.

J is TRBJ2-7 and V is TRBV10-1; 14 bases are a match to TRBD2. The germline gives CDR1 WNHNN, CDR2 SYGVQD (reference sequence). The CDR3 has 16 residues. The V segment lost 4 bases and the J segment 5 bases; nucleotides outside the gene matches: 7. CDR3 coding DNA: TGCGCCAGCAGTGCACCGGGACTAGCGGGAGTCGACGAGCAGTACTTC. It codes for CASSAPGLAGVDEQYF.

The chain employs TRBV6-5 and TRBJ2-2; 8 nucleotides agree with TRBD1. This CDR3 has 15 residues. Germline assignment: CDR1 MNHEY and CDR2 SVGAGI. The ends lost 6 bases at V and 6 bases at J; junction bases unmatched: 9. CDR3 in amino acids: CASSVQGAAAGELFF. The CDR3 coding sequence is TGTGCCAGCAGCGTTCAGGGGGCAGCAGCCGGGGAGCTGTTTTTT.

J is TRBJ1-5 and V is TRBV7-2, with 7 bases lining up with TRBD1. The V segment lost 5 bases and the J segment 6 bases; nucleotides outside the gene matches: 7. The CDR3 is 14 residues long. Germline CDR1 is SGHTA and CDR2 is FQGNSA. CDR3 loop: CASSPRQGTQPQHF. CDR3 bases: TGTGCCAGCAGCCCGCGACAGGGAACTCAGCCCCAGCATTTT.

The chain combines TRBV5-1 with TRBJ1-1; D might be TRBD1 (6 bases). CDR3 size: 16 residues. V lost 1 base to trimming and J lost 6 bases, with 19 bases between them. Germline V gene sequence: CDR1 SGHRS, CDR2 YFSETQ. CDR3 in DNA: TGCGCCAGCAGCTTGATGGCCCGGGGGCCAGTCGCTGAAGCTTTCTTT. It translates to CASSLMARGPVAEAFF.

The chain links TRBV30 to TRBJ2-1; no clear D. The CDR3 totals 11 residues. Germline assignment: CDR1 GTSNPN and CDR2 SVGIG (reference sequence). The V end was cut by 2 bases, the J end by 9 bases, with 8 bases between. CDR3 sequence: CAWSSPGEQFF. The CDR3 DNA follows: TGTGCCTGGAGTTCTCCTGGTGAGCAGTTCTTC. Complete variable domain (other parts from reference TRBV30 and TRBJ2-1): SQTIHQWPATLVQPVGSPLSLECTVEGTSNPNLYWYRQAAGRGLQLLFYSVGIGQISSEVPQNLSASRPQDRQFILSSKKLLLSDSGFYLCAWSSPGEQFFGPGTRLTVL.

The chain joins TRBV18 to TRBJ2-7; D gene ambiguous. In germline, CDR1 is KGHSH, CDR2 LQKENI. V dropped 1 base and J dropped 1 base, with 5 bases sitting between them. The CDR3 contains 13 residues. The CDR3 coding sequence is TGTGCCAGCTCACCACTGCTTTCCTACGAGCAGTACTTC. It translates to CASSPLLSYEQYF.

The chain joins TRBV5-4 to TRBJ1-2; no clear D. V lost 0 bases and J 8 bases, leaving 11 bases between the germline ends. This CDR3 is built from 13 residues. CDR1 SGHNT and CDR2 YYREEE come from the germline V gene (reference sequence). The DNA for the CDR3 is TGTGCCAGCAGCTTGGGTGGTCAGGACGGCTACACCTTC. It translates to CASSLGGQDGYTF.

In its sample, this clone was seen a few times. The rearrangement links TRBV5-6 to TRBJ1-2, with D unresolved. V lost 1 base to trimming and J lost 4 bases, with 14 bases between them. Germline V CDR1 and CDR2: SGHDT, YYEEEE. The CDR3 sequence is 15 residues long. The CDR3 sequence is CASSLFEGGIYGYTF. Written as DNA, the CDR3 is TGTGCCAGCAGCTTGTTTGAAGGCGGCATCTATGGCTACACCTTC.

The sample holds one count of this clone. The chain is built from TRBV9 and TRBJ1-3, with D unclear. The V and J ends lost 3 bases and 0 bases respectively, with 10 bases between them. Per germline, CDR1 SGDLS and CDR2 YYNGEE. The CDR3 is 15 residues long. The CDR3 DNA reads TGTGCCAGCAGCGCGACGACCACCTCTGGAAACACCATATATTTT. It codes for CASSATTTSGNTIYF.

The V and J genes are TRBV7-2 and TRBJ1-3; no clear D gene. The length of the CDR3 is 13 residues. The germline V and J ends were trimmed by 2 bases and 4 bases, with 6 bases remaining between them. The V gene's germline CDR1 is SGHTA and CDR2 FQGNSA. The CDR3 sequence: CASSLSHGNTIYF. The CDR3 nucleotides are TGTGCCAGCAGCTTATCTCACGGAAACACCATATATTTT.

This sequence joins TRBV30 and TRBJ2-7; 13 bases are a match to TRBD2. The CDR3 is 14 residues long. The germline gives CDR1 GTSNPN, CDR2 SVGIG (reference sequence). V lost 2 bases, J lost 6 bases, and 4 bases stayed unmatched. As DNA, the CDR3 is TGTGCCTGGAGTTACGGACTAGCGGGGGTCGAGCAGTACTTC. It yields the protein CAWSYGLAGVEQYF.

The J gene is TRBJ2-3, the V gene TRBV5-6; 9 nucleotides align to TRBD2. The CDR3 extends over 14 amino acids. Looked up from germline, CDR1 is SGHDT and CDR2 is YYEEEE. V trimming: 4 bases; J trimming: 3 bases; junction bases outside the gene matches: 3. The CDR3 reads CASSKAGGTDTQYF. The DNA of the CDR3 is TGTGCCAGCAGCAAAGCGGGAGGTACAGATACGCAGTATTTT. Looking up the rest from reference TRBV5-6 and TRBJ2-3 gives the full variable domain: DAGVTQSPTHLIKTRGQQVTLRCSPKSGHDTVSWYQQALGQGPQFIFQYYEEEERQRGNFPDRFSGHQFPNYSSELNVNALLLGDSALYLCASSKAGGTDTQYFGPGTRLTVL.

The V and J genes are TRBV5-1 and TRBJ2-3, with D hard to call. Between the trimmed V and J ends, which lost 1 base and 2 bases, there was a span of 5 bases. CDR1 is SGHRS and CDR2 is YFSETQ in the germline V gene. CDR3 length: 13 amino acids. This chain's CDR3 is CASSLFITDTQYF. In DNA form, the CDR3 reads TGCGCCAGCAGCTTGTTCATCACAGATACGCAGTATTTT.

The genes are TRBV4-1 and TRBJ1-4; a possible D gene is TRBD1 (5 bases). Trimming cost V 4 bases and J 0 bases, with 9 bases left between them. There are 15 residues in the CDR3. Looked up from germline, CDR1 is MGHRA and CDR2 is YSYEKL. The CDR3 coding sequence is TGCGCCAGCAGCCCTCAACAGGCAACTAATGAAAAACTGTTTTTT. Its protein product is CASSPQQATNEKLFF.

The table lists this clone with a count of one. This specimen includes other DNA sequences encoding the same CDR3. This rearrangement joins TRBV18 to TRBJ1-6, with 9 bases aligning to TRBD1. CDR1 is KGHSH and CDR2 is LQKENI in the germline V gene. V was pared by 2 bases and J by 7 bases, with 3 bases of the junction left unmatched. The CDR3 totals 15 residues. CDR3 sequence: CASSPEQGANSPLHF. CDR3 DNA sequence: TGTGCCAGCTCACCAGAACAGGGGGCAAATTCACCCCTCCACTTT.

The chain joins TRBV11-2 to TRBJ2-5; 7 bases map to TRBD1. The CDR3 contains 16 residues. Germline V gene lookup returns CDR1 SGHAT and CDR2 FQNNGV. The V gene end was trimmed by 3 bases and the J gene end by 1 base; junction bases not matched to a gene: 8. CDR3 nucleotides: TGTGCCAGCAGCTTCCTTAGGGGGCAGATCCAAGAGACCCAGTACTTC. It specifies CASSFLRGQIQETQYF. The full variable domain, rest sourced from reference TRBV11-2 and TRBJ2-5, is EAGVAQSPRYKIIEKRQSVAFWCNPISGHATLYWYQQILGQGPKLLIQFQNNGVVDDSQLPKDRFSAERLKGVDSTLKIQPAKLEDSAVYLCASSFLRGQIQETQYFGPGTRLLVL.

The CDR3 sequence is CASSFQGEGQFF. CDR3 nucleotide sequence: TGTGCCAGCAGTTTCCAGGGGGAAGGGCAGTTCTTC. The chain employs TRBV2 and TRBJ2-1; 7 positions match TRBD1. V was pared by 5 bases and J by 12 bases, with 7 bases of the junction left unmatched. This CDR3 contains 12 residues. Per germline, CDR1 SNHLY and CDR2 FYNNEI. Supplemented by reference TRBV2 and TRBJ2-1, the full variable domain reads EPEVTQTPSHQVTQMGQEVILRCVPISNHLYFYWYRQILGQKVEFLVSFYNNEISEKSEIFDDQFSVERPDGSNFTLKIRSTKLEDSAMYFCASSFQGEGQFFGPGTRLTVL.

CDR3 amino acids: CASSLAVAGSTDTQYF. The CDR3 nucleotides read TGTGCCAGCAGCTTAGCGGTGGCGGGAAGCACAGATACGCAGTATTTT. V and J are TRBV7-9 and TRBJ2-3, with TRBD2 as a possible D gene (6 bases). There are 16 residues in the CDR3. The V and J ends lost 0 bases and 0 bases respectively, with 10 bases between them. Germline CDR1 SEHNR, CDR2 FQNEAQ (reference sequence).

The genes are TRBV30 and TRBJ1-5, with D hard to call. Germline-derived CDR1 and CDR2 are GTSNPN and SVGIG (reference sequence). V lost 0 bases and J 9 bases, leaving 18 bases between the germline ends. This CDR3 region has 15 residues. The CDR3 spells CAWSVLGRLGWPQHF. In DNA, the CDR3 is TGTGCCTGGAGTGTATTGGGGAGGCTTGGGTGGCCCCAGCATTTT.

This clone showed up just once. The CDR3 sequence is CASSAPGQHNTGELFF. Written as DNA, the CDR3 is TGTGCCAGCTCCGCCCCCGGACAGCACAACACCGGGGAGCTGTTTTTT. The chain links TRBV18 to TRBJ2-2, with a tentative D call TRBD1 (6 bases). The CDR3 is made up of 16 amino acids. The V gene lost 6 bases and the J gene lost 2 bases, with 16 bases spanning the gap. The germline V gene has CDR1 KGHSH and CDR2 LQKENI.

The chain employs TRBV6-6 and TRBJ2-1; TRBD1 agrees at 11 bases. Germline V CDR1 and CDR2: MNHNY, SVGAGI (reference sequence). The CDR3 is 15 residues long. The trim removed 1 base at V and 8 bases at J, leaving 4 bases unmatched. The CDR3 DNA is TGTGCCAGCAGTTACTGGGACAGGGGGGGCGATGAGCAGTTCTTC. It encodes CASSYWDRGGDEQFF.

About this clone: The same CDR3 can be traced to other DNA sequences in this sample. The chain is built from TRBV6-4 and TRBJ1-1; no firm D call. The CDR3 sequence is 13 residues long. V shed 4 bases and J shed 1 base, with 7 bases lying between them. Germline V gene data show CDR1 as MRHNA and CDR2 as SNTAGT. The CDR3 spells CASSVGENTEAFF. In DNA, the CDR3 is TGTGCCAGCAGTGTAGGAGAGAACACTGAAGCTTTCTTT.

This clone appeared once. The sample contains more than one DNA sequence encoding this CDR3. CDR3 protein: CASSPSGGTEAFF. CDR3 nucleotides: TGTGCCAGCTCACCCTCAGGAGGGACTGAAGCTTTCTTT. This chain joins TRBV18 and TRBJ1-1; D unresolved. This CDR3 spans 13 amino acids. V shed 3 bases and J shed 5 bases, with 10 bases lying between them. Germline V lookup: CDR1 KGHSH, CDR2 LQKENI.